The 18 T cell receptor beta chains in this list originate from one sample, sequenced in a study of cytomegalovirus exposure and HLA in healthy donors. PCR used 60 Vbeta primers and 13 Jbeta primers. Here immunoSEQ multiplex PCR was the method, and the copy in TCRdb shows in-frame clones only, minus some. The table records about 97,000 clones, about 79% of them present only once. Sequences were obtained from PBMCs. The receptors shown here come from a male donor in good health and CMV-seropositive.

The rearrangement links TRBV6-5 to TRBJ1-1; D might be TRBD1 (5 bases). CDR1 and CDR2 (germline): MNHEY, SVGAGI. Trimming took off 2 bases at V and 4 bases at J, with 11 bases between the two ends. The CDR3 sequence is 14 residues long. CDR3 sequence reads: CASSYGGGGTEAFF. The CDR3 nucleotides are TGTGCCAGCAGTTACGGTGGGGGGGGCACTGAAGCTTTCTTT.

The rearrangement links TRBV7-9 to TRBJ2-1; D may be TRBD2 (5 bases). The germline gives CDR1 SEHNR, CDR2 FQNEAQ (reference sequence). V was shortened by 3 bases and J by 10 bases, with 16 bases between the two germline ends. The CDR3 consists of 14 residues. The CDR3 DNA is TGTGCCAGCAGCTTCACCGGGCGGGTCGGGGAGCAGTTCTTC. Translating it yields CASSFTGRVGEQFF.

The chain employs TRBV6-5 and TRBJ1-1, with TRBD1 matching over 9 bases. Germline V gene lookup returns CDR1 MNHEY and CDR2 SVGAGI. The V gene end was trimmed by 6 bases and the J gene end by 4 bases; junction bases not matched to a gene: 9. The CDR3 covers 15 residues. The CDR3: CASSLNRGHGTEAFF. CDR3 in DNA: TGTGCCAGCAGCTTAAACAGGGGGCATGGCACTGAAGCTTTCTTT.

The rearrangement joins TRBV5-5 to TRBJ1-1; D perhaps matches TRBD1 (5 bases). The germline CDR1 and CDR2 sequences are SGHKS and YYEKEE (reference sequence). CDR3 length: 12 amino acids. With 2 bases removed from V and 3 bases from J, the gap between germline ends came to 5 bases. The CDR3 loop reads CASSFRDTEAFF. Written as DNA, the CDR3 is TGTGCCAGCAGCTTCAGGGACACTGAAGCTTTCTTT.

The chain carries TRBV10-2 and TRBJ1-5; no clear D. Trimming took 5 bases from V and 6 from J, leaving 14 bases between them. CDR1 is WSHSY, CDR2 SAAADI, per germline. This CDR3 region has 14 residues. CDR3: CASSKTAALQPQHF. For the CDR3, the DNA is TGCGCCAGCAGTAAAACGGCGGCCCTTCAGCCCCAGCATTTT.

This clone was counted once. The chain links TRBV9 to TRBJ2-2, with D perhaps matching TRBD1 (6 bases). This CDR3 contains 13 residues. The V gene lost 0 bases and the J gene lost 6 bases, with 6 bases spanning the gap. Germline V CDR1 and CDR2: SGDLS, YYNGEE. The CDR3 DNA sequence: TGTGCCAGCAGCGTAGAGGGGGCCGGGGAGCTGTTTTTT. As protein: CASSVEGAGELFF.

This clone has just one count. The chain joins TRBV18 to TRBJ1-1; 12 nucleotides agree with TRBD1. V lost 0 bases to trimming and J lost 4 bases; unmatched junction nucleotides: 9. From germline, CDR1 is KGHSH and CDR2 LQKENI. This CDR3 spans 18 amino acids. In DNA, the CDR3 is TGTGCCAGCTCACCACCCCCCGGGACAGGGGGCGCCGCCACTGAAGCTTTCTTT. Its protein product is CASSPPPGTGGAATEAFF.

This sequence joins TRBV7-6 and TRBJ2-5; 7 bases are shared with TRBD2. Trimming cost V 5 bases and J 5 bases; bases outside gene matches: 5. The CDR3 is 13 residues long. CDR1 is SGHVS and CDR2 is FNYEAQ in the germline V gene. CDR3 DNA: TGTGCCAGCAGCCTCCGGGAGGTCGAGACCCAGTACTTC. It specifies CASSLREVETQYF.

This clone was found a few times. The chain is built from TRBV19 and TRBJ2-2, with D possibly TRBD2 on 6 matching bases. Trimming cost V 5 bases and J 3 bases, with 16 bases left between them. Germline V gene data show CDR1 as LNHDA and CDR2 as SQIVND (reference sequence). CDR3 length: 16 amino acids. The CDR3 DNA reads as TGTGCCAGTAGTGACACCGGGGGTAAGGACACCGGGGAGCTGTTTTTT. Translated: CASSDTGGKDTGELFF.

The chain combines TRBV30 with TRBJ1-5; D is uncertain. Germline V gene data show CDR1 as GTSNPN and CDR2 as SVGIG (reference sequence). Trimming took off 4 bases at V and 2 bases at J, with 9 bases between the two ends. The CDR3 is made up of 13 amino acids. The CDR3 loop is CAWNQAGNQPQHF. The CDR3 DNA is TGTGCCTGGAATCAAGCCGGCAATCAGCCCCAGCATTTT.

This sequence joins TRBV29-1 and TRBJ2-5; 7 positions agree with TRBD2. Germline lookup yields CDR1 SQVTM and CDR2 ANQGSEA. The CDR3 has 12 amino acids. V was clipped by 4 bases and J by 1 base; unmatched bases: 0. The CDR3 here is CSVASGQETQYF. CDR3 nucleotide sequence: TGCAGCGTTGCTAGCGGCCAAGAGACCCAGTACTTC.

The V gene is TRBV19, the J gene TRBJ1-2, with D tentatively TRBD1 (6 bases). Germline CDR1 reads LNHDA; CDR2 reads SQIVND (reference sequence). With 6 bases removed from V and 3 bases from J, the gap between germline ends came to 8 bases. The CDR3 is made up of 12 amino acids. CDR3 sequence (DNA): TGTGCCAGTAGAAACAGGGACTATGGCTACACCTTC. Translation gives CASRNRDYGYTF. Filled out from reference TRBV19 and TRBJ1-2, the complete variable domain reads DGGITQSPKYLFRKEGQNVTLSCEQNLNHDAMYWYRQDPGQGLRLIYYSQIVNDFQKGDIAEGYSVSREKKESFPLTVTSAQKNPTAFYLCASRNRDYGYTFGSGTRLTVV.

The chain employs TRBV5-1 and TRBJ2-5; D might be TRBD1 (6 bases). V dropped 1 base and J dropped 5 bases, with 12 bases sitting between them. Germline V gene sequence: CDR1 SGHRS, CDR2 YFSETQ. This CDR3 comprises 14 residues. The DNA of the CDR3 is TGCGCCAGCAGCTTGAAACAGGGTGTGGAGACCCAGTACTTC. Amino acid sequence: CASSLKQGVETQYF. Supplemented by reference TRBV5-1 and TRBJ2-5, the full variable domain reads KAGVTQTPRYLIKTRGQQVTLSCSPISGHRSVSWYQQTPGQGLQFLFEYFSETQRNKGNFPGRFSGRQFSNSRSEMNVSTLELGDSALYLCASSLKQGVETQYFGPGTRLLVL.

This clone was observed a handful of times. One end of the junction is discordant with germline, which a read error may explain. CDR3 coding DNA: TGTGCCTTGAGTTCTTCTCTCCGGGCCTACGAGCAGTACTTC. Translating it yields CALSSSLRAYEQYF. The chain carries TRBV30 and TRBJ2-7, with D hard to call. Germline CDR1 and CDR2: GTSNPN and SVGIG (reference sequence). The CDR3 consists of 14 residues.

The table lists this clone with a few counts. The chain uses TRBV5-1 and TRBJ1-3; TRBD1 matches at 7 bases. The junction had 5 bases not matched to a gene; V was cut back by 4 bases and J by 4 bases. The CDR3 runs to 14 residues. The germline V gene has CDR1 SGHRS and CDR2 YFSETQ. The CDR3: CASSPSQGGNTIYF. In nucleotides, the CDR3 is TGCGCCAGCAGCCCATCACAGGGGGGAAACACCATATATTTT.

This CDR3 is CASSRRDRVTDTQYF. The CDR3 nucleotides read TGTGCCAGCAGCCGTCGGGACAGGGTTACAGATACGCAGTATTTT. The V call is TRBV14, the J call TRBJ2-3, with TRBD1 identical over 9 bases. Unmatched junction bases numbered 5, after V lost 4 bases and J lost 3 bases. This CDR3 spans 15 amino acids. Germline assignment: CDR1 SGHDN and CDR2 FVKESK. Full variable domain (missing parts from reference TRBV14 and TRBJ2-3): EAGVTQFPSHSVIEKGQTVTLRCDPISGHDNLYWYRRVMGKEIKFLLHFVKESKQDESGMPNNRFLAERTGGTYSTLKVQPAELEDSGVYFCASSRRDRVTDTQYFGPGTRLTVL.

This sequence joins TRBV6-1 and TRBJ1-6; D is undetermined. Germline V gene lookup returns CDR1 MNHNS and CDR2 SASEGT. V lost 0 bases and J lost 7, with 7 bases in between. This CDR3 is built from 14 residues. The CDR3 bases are TGTGCCAGCAGTGAAGCGCGGAGGAATTCACCCCTCCACTTT. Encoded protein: CASSEARRNSPLHF.

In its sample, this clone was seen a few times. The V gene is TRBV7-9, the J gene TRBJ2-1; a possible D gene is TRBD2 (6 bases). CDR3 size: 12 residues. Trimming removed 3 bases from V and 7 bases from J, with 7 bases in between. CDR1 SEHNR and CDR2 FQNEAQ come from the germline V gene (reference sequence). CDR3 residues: CASSLEGNEQFF. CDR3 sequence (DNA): TGTGCCAGCAGCTTGGAGGGGAATGAGCAGTTCTTC. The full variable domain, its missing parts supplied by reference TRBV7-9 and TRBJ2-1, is DTGVSQNPRHKITKRGQNVTFRCDPISEHNRLYWYRQTLGQGPEFLTYFQNEAQLEKSRLLSDRFSAERPKGSFSTLEIQRTEQGDSAMYLCASSLEGNEQFFGPGTRLTVL.